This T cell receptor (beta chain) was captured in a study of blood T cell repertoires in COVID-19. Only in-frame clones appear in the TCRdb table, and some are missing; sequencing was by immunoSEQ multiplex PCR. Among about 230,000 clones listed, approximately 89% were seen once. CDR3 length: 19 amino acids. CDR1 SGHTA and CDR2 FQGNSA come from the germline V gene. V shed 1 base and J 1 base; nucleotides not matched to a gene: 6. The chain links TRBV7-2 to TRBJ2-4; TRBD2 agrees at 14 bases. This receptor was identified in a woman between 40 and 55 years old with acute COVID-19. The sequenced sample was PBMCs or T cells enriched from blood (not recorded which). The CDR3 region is CASSLGGLAGGGAKNIQYF. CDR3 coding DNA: TGTGCCAGCAGCTTAGGAGGACTAGCGGGGGGCGGGGCCAAAAACATTCAGTACTTC.